The 16 T cell receptor beta chains below were found in one sample sequenced in a study of human T cells and chemical hapten exposure (TCRdb year 2021). The library was prepared using RACE. Reads for this sample came from a NextSeq 500. The public reads were run again by TCRdb, first through fastp at Q25 and then through MiXCR, and only productive beta chains were kept. Rows with a matching CDR3 protein are joined into one entry that keeps the most common DNA and genes. The sample yields about 85,000 distinct CDR3 sequences; approximately 10% were counted once. 1.6% of the sample lies in the top ten. Interpreted using the paper, the time point label stands for: patch test 2, 6 weeks after DPC sensitization. The treatment or condition label for this specimen denotes: therapeutic diphenylcyclopropenone sensitization with weekly scalp DPC. The source material was whole blood, sampled in connection with sensitization to the hapten diphenylcyclopropenone (DPC). The receptors here all came from a man aged 18 to 29 with alopecia areata. Some clones in this sample may be carry-over from other donors' samples.

Note on this clonotype: This may be a read error, as it is one base from a much larger clone. The chain carries TRBV6-2 or TRBV6-3 and TRBJ1-2, with D uncertain. V was pared by 6 bases and J by 0 bases, with 17 bases between. In germline, CDR1 is MNHEY, CDR2 SVGEGT. This CDR3 spans 16 amino acids. The CDR3 here is CASSWVRSASNYGYTF. CDR3 nucleotide sequence: TGTGCCAGCAGCTGGGTGAGGTCCGCGTCTAACTATGGCTACACCTTC.

The chain employs TRBV7-9 and TRBJ1-1; D is unclear. This CDR3 has 11 amino acids. Between the trimmed V and J ends, which lost 3 bases and 7 bases, there was a span of 6 bases. In germline, CDR1 is SEHNR, CDR2 FQNEAQ (reference sequence). The CDR3 is CASSLLLEAFF. CDR3 nucleotide sequence: TGTGCCAGCAGCTTGCTTCTTGAAGCTTTCTTT.

The rearrangement uses TRBV18 and TRBJ2-2, with unresolved D. The CDR3 contains 14 residues. CDR1 is KGHSH and CDR2 is LQKENI in the germline V gene. Trimming took 5 bases from V and 0 from J, leaving 7 bases between them. CDR3 bases: TGTGCCAGCTCAACCGGATCGAACACCGGGGAGCTGTTTTTT. Encoded protein: CASSTGSNTGELFF. The full variable domain, completed using reference TRBV18 and TRBJ2-2, is NAGVMQNPRHLVRRRGQEARLRCSPMKGHSHVYWYRQLPEEGLKFMVYLQKENIIDESGMPKERFSAEFPKEGPSILRIQQVVRGDSAAYFCASSTGSNTGELFFGEGSRLTVL.

The chain employs TRBV5-1 and TRBJ2-7; D not resolved. CDR1 and CDR2 (germline): SGHRS, YFSETQ. This CDR3 region has 14 residues. Trimming shortened V by 3 bases and J by 0 bases, and 10 bases separated the two germline ends. CDR3 protein: CASSSRYSSYEQYF. CDR3 DNA sequence: TGCGCCAGCAGCTCTAGGTATAGCTCCTACGAGCAGTACTTC.

This clonotype was recorded many times. This chain links TRBV7-7 with TRBJ1-1, with D tentatively TRBD1 (6 bases). Germline CDR1 reads SSHAT; CDR2 reads FNYEAQ (reference sequence). V was clipped by 5 bases and J by 0 bases, with 13 bases between them. This CDR3 contains 15 residues. CDR3 DNA sequence: TGTGCCAGCAGCGAAATCACAGGGTTGAACACTGAAGCTTTCTTT. Translated: CASSEITGLNTEAFF.

This clonotype was detected a few times. The chain uses TRBV4-3 and TRBJ1-3; D gene ambiguous. Looked up from germline, CDR1 is LGHNA and CDR2 is YSLEER. The length of the CDR3 is 14 residues. V was shortened by 4 bases and J by 3 bases, with 10 bases between the two germline ends. Here the CDR3 reads CASSLTYSGNTIYF. The CDR3 DNA sequence: TGCGCCAGCAGCCTAACCTACAGTGGAAACACCATATATTTT.

In this sample, this clonotype turned up a few times. The chain uses TRBV11-2 and TRBJ2-7; 9 bases align to TRBD1. CDR3 length: 15 amino acids. CDR1 and CDR2 (germline): SGHAT, FQNNGV. Trimming cost V 5 bases and J 2 bases; bases outside gene matches: 7. CDR3 bases: TGTGCCAGCAGCACATACAGGGGGCGCACCTACGAGCAGTACTTC. This translates into CASSTYRGRTYEQYF.

The chain recombines TRBV6-6 with TRBJ2-7, with 10 bases aligning to TRBD1. J was trimmed by 2 bases and V by 2 bases; bases with no gene match: 0. The germline V gene has CDR1 MNHNY and CDR2 SVGAGI (reference sequence). The CDR3 extends over 14 amino acids. Written as DNA, the CDR3 is TGTGCCAGCAGTTACGGGACAGGGGCCTACGAGCAGTACTTC. Translating it yields CASSYGTGAYEQYF.

This clonotype was detected ten times or more. V gene TRBV19 combines with J gene TRBJ1-1; D not resolved. Germline V gene data show CDR1 as LNHDA and CDR2 as SQIVND (reference sequence). CDR3 length equals 12 residues. V lost 7 bases and J 4 bases, leaving 10 bases between the germline ends. The DNA for the CDR3 is TGTGCCAGTATCCAGAGAGGCACTGAAGCTTTCTTT. As protein: CASIQRGTEAFF.

A few counts support this clonotype. The chain links TRBV6-2 or TRBV6-3 to TRBJ2-1; D possibly corresponds to TRBD2 (7 bases). CDR3 length: 17 amino acids. V was pared by 2 bases and J by 1 base, with 15 bases between. Germline CDR1 and CDR2: MNHEY and SVGEGT. The CDR3 protein is CASSYRGGGHSYNEQFF. The CDR3 DNA is TGTGCCAGCAGTTACCGCGGCGGGGGCCATTCCTACAATGAGCAGTTCTTC.

This clonotype appeared many times. The chain's CDR3 is CASSPGQTNYGYTF. The CDR3 DNA follows: TGTGCCAGCTCACCGGGACAGACTAACTATGGCTACACCTTC. The chain carries TRBV18 and TRBJ1-2; TRBD1 aligns across 7 bases. This CDR3 spans 14 amino acids. The V gene's germline CDR1 is KGHSH and CDR2 LQKENI. The V segment lost 3 bases and the J segment 0 bases; nucleotides outside the gene matches: 1.

This clonotype was recorded a few times. The rearrangement uses TRBV12-3 or TRBV12-4 and TRBJ1-1, with D possibly TRBD1 on 5 matching bases. The CDR3 totals 13 residues. Trimming stripped 3 bases from V and 4 bases from J, with 9 bases between. Here the CDR3 DNA reads TGTGCCAGCAGTTTTGGGGGAGTCACTGAAGCTTTCTTT. The encoded protein is CASSFGGVTEAFF.

This clonotype was found a few times. The rearrangement links TRBV2 to TRBJ1-5, with 7 bases lining up with TRBD1. Germline loops: CDR1 SNHLY, CDR2 FYNNEI. The CDR3 length is 15 residues. The V gene end was trimmed by 3 bases and the J gene end by 4 bases; junction bases not matched to a gene: 6. CDR3 loop: CASSDEGAGNQPQHF. The CDR3 coding sequence is TGTGCCAGCAGTGACGAGGGGGCGGGTAATCAGCCCCAGCATTTT.

The chain uses TRBV3-1 and TRBJ2-1; 8 positions match TRBD2. There are 14 residues in the CDR3. V was pared by 3 bases and J by 9 bases, with 7 bases of the junction left unmatched. CDR1 is LGHDT, CDR2 YNNKEL, per germline (reference sequence). CDR3 residues: CASSHPGLVGEQFF. DNA of the CDR3: TGTGCCAGCAGCCATCCGGGACTAGTTGGTGAGCAGTTCTTC.

This sequence joins TRBV2 and TRBJ2-7; D is possibly TRBD1 (5 bases). The CDR3 is 13 amino acids. Germline CDR1 is SNHLY and CDR2 is FYNNEI. Trimming removed 4 bases at V and 5 bases at J, with 12 bases between. The CDR3: CASSVPQVHEQYF. CDR3 nucleotides: TGTGCCAGCAGTGTCCCACAGGTCCACGAGCAGTACTTC.

The chain couples TRBV28 to TRBJ1-2; D gene unclear. This CDR3 region has 13 residues. Trimming removed 2 bases from V and 4 bases from J, with 8 bases in between. The germline CDR1 and CDR2 sequences are MDHEN and SYDVKM. The CDR3 DNA is TGTGCCAGCAGTTTACAGCCTCTCTATGGCTACACCTTC. It encodes CASSLQPLYGYTF.